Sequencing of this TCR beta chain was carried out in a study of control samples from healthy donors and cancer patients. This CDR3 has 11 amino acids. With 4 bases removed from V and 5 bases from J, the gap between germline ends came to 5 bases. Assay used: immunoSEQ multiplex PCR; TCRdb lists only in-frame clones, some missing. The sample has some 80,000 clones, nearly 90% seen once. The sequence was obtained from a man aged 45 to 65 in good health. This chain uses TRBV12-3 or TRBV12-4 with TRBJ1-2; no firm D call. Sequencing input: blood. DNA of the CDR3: TGTGCCAGCAGTTCCAAGTATGGCTACACCTTC. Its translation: CASSSKYGYTF.